The present T cell receptor (beta chain) was sequenced within a study of cytomegalovirus exposure and HLA in healthy donors. Findings and limits, study-wide: Most TCR sequences proved rare, with some public TCRs found in many donors. The study recorded about 150 TCR beta chains that were cytomegalovirus-associated. Reportedly, diagnosis of cytomegalovirus status by the classifier showed high specificity and sensitivity.

The protocol was immunoSEQ multiplex PCR, while the TCRdb copy is restricted to in-frame clones and leaves out a portion. The sample consists of 150,000 to 200,000 clones, roughly 84% of them appearing once. In regard to this clone: The antigen is unknown.

This TCR was sampled from a young man in good health and CMV-seropositive. The sequencing sample was made of PBMCs.

CDR3 loop: CASSLLGGREANEQFF. As DNA, the CDR3 is TGTGCCAGCAGCTTACTGGGCGGGAGAGAGGCAAATGAGCAGTTCTTC. The chain has TRBV7-3 and TRBJ2-1; TRBD2 matches 7 bases. This CDR3 has 16 amino acids. CDR1 and CDR2 (germline): SGHTA, FQGTGA. The junction had 11 bases not matched to a gene; V was cut back by 2 bases and J by 7 bases.